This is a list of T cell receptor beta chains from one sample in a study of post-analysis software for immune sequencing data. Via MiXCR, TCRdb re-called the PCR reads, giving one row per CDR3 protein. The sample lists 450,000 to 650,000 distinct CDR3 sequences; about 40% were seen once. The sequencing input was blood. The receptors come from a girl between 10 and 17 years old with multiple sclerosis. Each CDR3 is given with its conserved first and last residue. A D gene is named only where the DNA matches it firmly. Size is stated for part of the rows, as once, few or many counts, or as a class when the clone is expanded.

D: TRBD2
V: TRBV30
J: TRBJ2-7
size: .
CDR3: CAWTSGGSVYEQYF
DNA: TGTGCCTGGACTAGCGGGGGAAGTGTCTACGAGCAGTACTTC

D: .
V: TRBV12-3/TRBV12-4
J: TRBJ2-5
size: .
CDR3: CASSLREGLGSETQYF
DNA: TGTGCCAGCAGTTTACGAGAGGGGTTAGGGAGCGAGACCCAGTACTTC

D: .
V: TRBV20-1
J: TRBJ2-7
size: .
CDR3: CSARGVEKTYEQYF
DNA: TGCAGTGCTAGAGGCGTCGAAAAAACCTACGAGCAGTACTTC

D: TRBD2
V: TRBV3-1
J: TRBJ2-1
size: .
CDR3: CASSQQGGNEQFF
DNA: TGTGCCAGCAGCCAACAGGGAGGGAATGAGCAGTTCTTC

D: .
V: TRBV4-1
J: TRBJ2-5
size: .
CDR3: CASSQRFAMGVEETQYF
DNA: TGCGCCAGCAGCCAAAGGTTTGCGATGGGGGTAGAAGAGACCCAGTACTTC

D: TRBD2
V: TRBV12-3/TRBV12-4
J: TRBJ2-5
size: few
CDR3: CASSSRTSGSVETQYF
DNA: TGTGCCAGCAGCTCCAGGACTAGCGGGTCGGTTGAGACCCAGTACTTC

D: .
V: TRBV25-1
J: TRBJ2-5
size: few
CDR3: CASSETRGGSEETQYF
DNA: TGTGCCAGCAGTGAAACCAGGGGGGGCTCCGAAGAGACCCAGTACTTC

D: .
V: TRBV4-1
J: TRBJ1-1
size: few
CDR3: CASSPVLGQSNTEAFF
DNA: TGCGCCAGCAGCCCAGTCCTCGGACAGTCCAACACTGAAGCTTTCTTT

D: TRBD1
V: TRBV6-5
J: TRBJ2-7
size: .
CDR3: CASSSHRGTYYEQYF
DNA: TGTGCCAGCAGTTCCCACAGGGGGACATACTACGAGCAGTACTTC

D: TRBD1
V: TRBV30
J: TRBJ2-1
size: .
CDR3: CACRQGWNEQFF
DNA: TGTGCCTGCAGACAGGGATGGAATGAGCAGTTCTTC

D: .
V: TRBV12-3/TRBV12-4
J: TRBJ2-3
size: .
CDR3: CASSLADGYTQYF
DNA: TGTGCCAGCAGTTTAGCTGACGGCTATACGCAGTATTTT

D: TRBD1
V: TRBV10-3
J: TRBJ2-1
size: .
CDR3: CAIKPGTGDEQFF
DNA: TGTGCCATCAAACCCGGGACAGGGGACGAGCAGTTCTTC

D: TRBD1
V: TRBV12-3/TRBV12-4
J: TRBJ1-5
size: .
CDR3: CASSLDRGYGNQPQHF
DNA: TGTGCCAGCAGTTTGGACAGGGGGTACGGCAATCAGCCCCAGCATTTT

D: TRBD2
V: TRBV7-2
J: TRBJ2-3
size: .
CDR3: CASSTSWAGGTDTQYF
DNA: TGTGCCAGCAGCACCTCCTGGGCGGGGGGGACAGATACGCAGTATTTT

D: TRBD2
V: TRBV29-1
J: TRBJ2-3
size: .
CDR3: CSVAGGVLSTDTQYF
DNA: TGCAGCGTAGCGGGAGGGGTCCTAAGCACAGATACGCAGTATTTT

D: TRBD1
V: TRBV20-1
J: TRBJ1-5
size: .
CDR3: CSARRPGQGANQPQHF
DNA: TGCAGTGCTAGACGACCGGGACAGGGGGCCAATCAGCCCCAGCATTTT

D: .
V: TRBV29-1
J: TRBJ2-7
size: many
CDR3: CSALEGSYEQYF
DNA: TGCAGCGCGCTAGAGGGGAGCTACGAGCAGTACTTC

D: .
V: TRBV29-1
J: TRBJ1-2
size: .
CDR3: CSVAGDGGYTF
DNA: TGCAGCGTGGCAGGGGATGGTGGCTACACCTTC

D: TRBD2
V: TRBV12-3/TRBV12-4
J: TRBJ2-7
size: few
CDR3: CASRSTLPSGRVSSYEQYF
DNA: TGTGCCAGCAGGTCTACCCTCCCTAGCGGGAGGGTAAGTTCCTACGAGCAGTACTTC

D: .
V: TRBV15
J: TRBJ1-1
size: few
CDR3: CATSRWDYTEAFF
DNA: TGTGCCACCAGCAGATGGGATTACACTGAAGCTTTCTTT

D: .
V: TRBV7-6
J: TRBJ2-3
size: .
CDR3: CASSEGASGLDTQYF
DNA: TGTGCCAGCAGCGAGGGGGCTAGCGGATTAGATACGCAGTATTTT

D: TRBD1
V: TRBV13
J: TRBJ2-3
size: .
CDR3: CASSPLGDRGTDTQYF
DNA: TGTGCCAGCAGTCCCCTCGGGGACAGGGGCACAGATACGCAGTATTTT

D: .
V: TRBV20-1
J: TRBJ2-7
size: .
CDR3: CSLLGGSSYEQYF
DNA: TGCAGTTTGCTAGGGGGTAGCTCCTACGAGCAGTACTTC

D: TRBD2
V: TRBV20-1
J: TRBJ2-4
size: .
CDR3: CSARDRIAGVGQYF
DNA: TGCAGTGCTAGAGATCGGATAGCGGGAGTAGGGCAGTACTTC

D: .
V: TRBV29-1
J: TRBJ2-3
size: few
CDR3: CSVTGRVGDTQYF
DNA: TGCAGCGTGACGGGAAGAGTCGGAGATACGCAGTATTTT

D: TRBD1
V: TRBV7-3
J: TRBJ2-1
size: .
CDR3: CASSPGQVSYNEQFF
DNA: TGTGCCAGCAGCCCGGGACAGGTGTCCTACAATGAGCAGTTCTTC

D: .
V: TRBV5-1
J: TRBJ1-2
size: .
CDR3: CASSLEQPSRGYTF
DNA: TGCGCCAGCAGCTTGGAACAGCCCTCTAGAGGCTACACCTTC

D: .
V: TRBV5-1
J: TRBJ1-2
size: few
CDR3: CASREDLANGGYTF
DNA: TGCGCCAGCAGGGAGGATCTGGCGAACGGAGGCTACACCTTC

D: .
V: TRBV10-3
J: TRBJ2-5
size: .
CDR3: CAIREQGQETQYF
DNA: TGTGCCATCCGGGAACAGGGCCAAGAGACCCAGTACTTC

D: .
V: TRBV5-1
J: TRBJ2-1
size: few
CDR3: CASSPGPAWDEQFF
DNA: TGCGCCAGCAGCCCCGGACCCGCTTGGGATGAGCAGTTCTTC

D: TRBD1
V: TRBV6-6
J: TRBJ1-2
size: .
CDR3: CASSHYDRDYGYTF
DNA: TGTGCCAGCAGTCACTACGACAGGGACTATGGCTACACCTTC

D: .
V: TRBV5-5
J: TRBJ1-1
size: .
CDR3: CASSLIAGVDTEAFF
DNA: TGTGCCAGCAGCTTAATTGCAGGGGTGGACACTGAAGCTTTCTTT

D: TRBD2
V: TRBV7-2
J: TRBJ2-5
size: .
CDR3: CASSLMASGRRRETQYF
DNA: TGTGCCAGCAGCTTGATGGCTAGCGGGAGAAGGAGGGAGACCCAGTACTTC

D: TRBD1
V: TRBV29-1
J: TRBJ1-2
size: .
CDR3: CSVERDRSYGYTF
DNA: TGCAGCGTTGAACGGGACAGGAGCTATGGCTACACCTTC

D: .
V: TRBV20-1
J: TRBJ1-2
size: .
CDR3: CSAPDEKYGYTF
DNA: TGCAGTGCCCCAGACGAAAAGTATGGCTACACCTTC

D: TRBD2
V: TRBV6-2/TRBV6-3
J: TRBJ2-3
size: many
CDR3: CASSRKTSGRSTDTQYF
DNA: TGTGCCAGCAGCCGAAAGACTAGCGGGAGAAGCACAGATACGCAGTATTTT

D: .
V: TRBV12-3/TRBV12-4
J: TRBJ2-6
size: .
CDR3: CASTSGAGPSGANVLTF
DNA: TGTGCCAGCACCTCAGGGGCAGGGCCCTCTGGGGCCAACGTCCTGACTTTC

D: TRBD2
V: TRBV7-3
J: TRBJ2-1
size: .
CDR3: CASSQAGGSREQFF
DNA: TGTGCCAGCTCCCAAGCGGGGGGGAGCCGAGAGCAGTTCTTC

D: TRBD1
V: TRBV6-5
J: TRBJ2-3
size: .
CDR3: CASSYTPGQGEDTQYF
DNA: TGTGCCAGCAGTTACACCCCGGGACAGGGGGAGGATACGCAGTATTTT

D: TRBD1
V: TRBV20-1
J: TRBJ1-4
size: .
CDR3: CSARTGGFNEKLFF
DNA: TGCAGTGCTAGGACAGGGGGTTTTAATGAAAAACTGTTTTTT

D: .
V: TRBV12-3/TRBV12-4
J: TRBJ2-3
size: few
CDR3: CASRPTGGAPTDTQYF
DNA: TGTGCCAGCAGGCCCACCGGGGGCGCACCCACAGATACGCAGTATTTT

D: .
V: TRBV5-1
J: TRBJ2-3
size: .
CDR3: CASSLDRVQGDTQYF
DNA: TGCGCCAGCAGCTTGGATAGGGTCCAGGGAGATACGCAGTATTTT

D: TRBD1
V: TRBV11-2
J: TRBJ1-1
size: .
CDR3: CASTLTGDTEAFF
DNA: TGTGCCAGCACCCTGACAGGGGACACTGAAGCTTTCTTT

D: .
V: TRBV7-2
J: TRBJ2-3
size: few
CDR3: CASSLLAGSDTQYF
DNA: TGTGCCAGCAGCTTACTAGCAGGGTCAGATACGCAGTATTTT

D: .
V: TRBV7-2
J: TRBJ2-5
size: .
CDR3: CASSPETRAVGQETQYF
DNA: TGTGCCAGCAGCCCAGAGACTAGAGCAGTTGGACAAGAGACCCAGTACTTC

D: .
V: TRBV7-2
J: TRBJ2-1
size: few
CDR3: CASSLAGAKSGNEQFF
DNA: TGTGCCAGCAGCTTAGCGGGAGCAAAATCTGGCAATGAGCAGTTCTTC

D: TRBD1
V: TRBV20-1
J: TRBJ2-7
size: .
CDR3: CSARLQGGEQYF
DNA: TGCAGTGCTAGATTACAGGGGGGCGAGCAGTACTTC

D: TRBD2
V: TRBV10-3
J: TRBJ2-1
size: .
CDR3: CAIGTGGDEQFF
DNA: TGTGCCATCGGGACGGGAGGGGATGAGCAGTTCTTC

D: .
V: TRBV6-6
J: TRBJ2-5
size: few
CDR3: CASSFYRQETQYF
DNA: TGTGCCAGCAGTTTTTACCGACAAGAGACCCAGTACTTC

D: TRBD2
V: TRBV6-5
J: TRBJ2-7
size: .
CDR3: CASSMRTSASYEQYF
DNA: TGTGCCAGCAGTATGAGGACTAGCGCCTCCTACGAGCAGTACTTC

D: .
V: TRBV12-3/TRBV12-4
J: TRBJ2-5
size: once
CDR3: CASIRGGGGWVEQYF
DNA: TGTGCCAGCATTCGCGGAGGGGGGGGATGGGTAGAGCAGTACTTC

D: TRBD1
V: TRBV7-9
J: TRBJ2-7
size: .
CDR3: CASSTFRDRALYEQYF
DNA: TGTGCCAGCAGCACCTTCCGGGACAGGGCCCTCTACGAGCAGTACTTC

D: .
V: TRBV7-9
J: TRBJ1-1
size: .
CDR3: CASSLARGMGDTEAFF
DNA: TGTGCCAGCAGCTTAGCGCGGGGGATGGGGGACACTGAAGCTTTCTTT

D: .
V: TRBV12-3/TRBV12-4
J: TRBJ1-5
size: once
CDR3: CASRLVDQPQHF
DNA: TGTGCCAGCAGGCTGGTAGATCAGCCCCAGCATTTT

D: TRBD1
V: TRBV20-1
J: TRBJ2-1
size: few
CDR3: CSASGNRGTHEQFF
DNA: TGCAGTGCTAGTGGGAACAGGGGTACTCATGAGCAGTTCTTC

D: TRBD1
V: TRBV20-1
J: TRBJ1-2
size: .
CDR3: CSANPWTGEDYGYTF
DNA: TGCAGTGCTAACCCTTGGACAGGGGAAGACTATGGCTACACCTTC